This T cell receptor (beta chain) was profiled in a study of CD8+CD57+ T cells in acquired aplastic anemia. Broader study findings: Patients shared some 29 CD8+ CDR3 sequences with controls.

The CDR3 loop spans 13 amino acids. Germline CDR1 reads LNHDA; CDR2 reads SQIVND (reference sequence). V lost 1 base to trimming and J lost 4 bases, with 5 bases between them. In patients chosen for sequencing, flow cytometry had shown CD8+CD57+ cell expansion. Details on this clonotype: Its specificity is unknown.

CDR3 and TCR beta VDJ profiling relied on genomic DNA as the template. MiXCR was run by TCRdb on the reads, yielding one entry per CDR3 protein. This table holds roughly 120,000 distinct CDR3 sequences, 50% to 60% found once. The clonotype was recovered from a human donor with aplastic anemia. The chain recombines TRBV19 with TRBJ1-5; D gene unclear. Sequencing used sorted CD4+, CD8+, or CD8+CD57+ T cells (not recorded which) from PBMCs. CDR3 amino acids: CASSIGVNQPQHF. The CDR3 nucleotides read TGTGCCAGTAGTATAGGGGTAAATCAGCCCCAGCATTTT.